This T cell receptor (beta chain) was found in a study of Graves' ophthalmopathy and Graves' hyperthyroidism. This CDR3 contains 14 residues. Germline V gene lookup returns CDR1 MNHEY and CDR2 SVGEGT. J lost 2 bases, V lost 4 bases, and 3 bases had no gene match. RNA transcripts were the source from which TCR beta CDR3 regions were amplified. HTBI primers were used in a first-round RT-PCR, which preceded a second-round multiplex PCR. TCRdb reprocessed the multiplex PCR reads via MiXCR and lists one record per CDR3 protein. The table records 500,000 to 700,000 distinct CDR3 sequences, roughly 40% of them present only once. General study points: Also, most clonotypes expanded in the thyroid above 0.001 frequency appeared in blood.

Other autoimmune diseases, uncontrolled infections, pregnancy or lactation led to the exclusion of patients. This clonotype has at least ten counts. Its antigen is unidentified. This sequence originates from an adult man with Graves' hyperthyroidism. Material for sequencing was peripheral blood or thyroid tissue (not recorded which). This chain uses TRBV6-2 or TRBV6-3 with TRBJ2-7; 9 bases fit TRBD1. Written as DNA, the CDR3 is TGTGCCAGCAGTTGGACAGGGGAAGCCTACGAGCAGTACTTC. Its translation is CASSWTGEAYEQYF.